The 24 T cell receptor beta chains listed next were all sequenced from one sample in a study of blood T cell repertoires in COVID-19 (dated by TCRdb to the early 2020s). Libraries were built with the immunoSEQ multiplex PCR assay. TCRdb provides this immuneACCESS table in a form limited to in-frame rearrangements. Some clones are lacking; in checked studies, under half of them reflect an unresolved V gene, and why the rest are absent is not known. The table for this sample lists roughly 90,000 clones; about 91% of them were counted only once. More than 4.5% of the sample is held by the ten biggest clonotypes. The sample consisted of peripheral blood. These receptors originate from an elderly woman with active COVID-19.

The sample holds one count of this clone. V gene TRBV18 combines with J gene TRBJ2-7; 7 bases align to TRBD1. From germline, CDR1 is KGHSH and CDR2 LQKENI. CDR3 length equals 14 residues. The junction had 5 bases not matched to a gene; V was cut back by 2 bases and J by 4 bases. The CDR3 here is CASSPAVRGYEQYF. The CDR3 nucleotides read TGTGCCAGCTCACCAGCAGTCAGGGGGTACGAGCAGTACTTC.

There are a few counts of this clone. The genes are TRBV19 and TRBJ2-1; D is perhaps TRBD2 (5 bases). This CDR3 spans 13 amino acids. Trimming cost V 2 bases and J 7 bases, with 9 bases left between them. Germline lookup yields CDR1 LNHDA and CDR2 SQIVND (reference sequence). CDR3 loop: CASSISGWNEQFF. The CDR3 DNA follows: TGTGCCAGTAGTATAAGCGGTTGGAATGAGCAGTTCTTC.

The J gene is TRBJ2-5, the V gene TRBV9; D call uncertain. The CDR3 is 15 residues long. Trimming pared 0 bases from V and 4 bases from J, leaving 13 bases between. From germline, CDR1 is SGDLS and CDR2 YYNGEE. The CDR3 DNA reads as TGTGCCAGCAGCGTAGGGCTAGTTGGTGGAGAGACCCAGTACTTC. This encodes CASSVGLVGGETQYF.

The chain couples TRBV18 to TRBJ2-4, with 9 bases matching TRBD1. Trimming took 2 bases from V and 4 from J; bases not matched to a gene: 6. CDR1 and CDR2 (germline): KGHSH, LQKENI. The CDR3 runs 16 residues. This chain's CDR3 is CASSPVAGQGKNIQYF. In nucleotides, the CDR3 is TGTGCCAGCTCACCAGTCGCGGGACAGGGTAAAAACATTCAGTACTTC. Combining the CDR3 with reference TRBV18 and TRBJ2-4 gives the whole variable domain NAGVMQNPRHLVRRRGQEARLRCSPMKGHSHVYWYRQLPEEGLKFMVYLQKENIIDESGMPKERFSAEFPKEGPSILRIQQVVRGDSAAYFCASSPVAGQGKNIQYFGAGTRLSVL.

The J gene is TRBJ2-7, the V gene TRBV3-1 (or the pseudogene TRBV3-2); 13 positions match TRBD2. After removal of 6 bases from V and 2 bases from J, the junction contained 4 bases not matched to a gene. The CDR3 has 15 residues. CDR1 and CDR2 from the germline V gene are LGHDT and YNNKEL (reference sequence). This CDR3 is CASRRLAGGTYEQYF. Here the CDR3 DNA reads TGTGCCAGCAGACGACTAGCGGGAGGCACCTACGAGCAGTACTTC.

This chain uses TRBV28 with TRBJ2-1; D is perhaps TRBD2 (7 bases). There are 14 residues in the CDR3. Germline loops: CDR1 MDHEN, CDR2 SYDVKM. Trimming removed 5 bases at V and 3 bases at J, with 11 bases between. The CDR3 DNA reads as TGTGCCAGCAGTAGGGGGGGCCTCTACAATGAGCAGTTCTTC. Amino acids: CASSRGGLYNEQFF.

J is TRBJ2-5 and V is TRBV9, with TRBD2 matching over 10 bases. The CDR3 spans 16 residues. The germline gives CDR1 SGDLS, CDR2 YYNGEE. V shed 2 bases, J shed 4 bases, and the junction held 8 bases outside the gene matches. DNA for the CDR3: TGTGCCAGCAGCGTTGGGGGTCTAGCGGGAGCAGAGACCCAGTACTTC. As protein: CASSVGGLAGAETQYF.

The chain is built from TRBV9 and TRBJ2-3, with 9 nucleotides matching TRBD2. CDR3 length equals 16 residues. Germline assignment: CDR1 SGDLS and CDR2 YYNGEE. With V trimmed by 0 bases and J by 3 bases, 5 bases remained unmatched. The CDR3 coding sequence is TGTGCCAGCAGCGTAGGGCTAGCGGGGATAACAGATACGCAGTATTTT. It encodes CASSVGLAGITDTQYF.

The gene calls are TRBV7-2 and TRBJ2-1; 7 bases line up with TRBD1. The CDR3 is 18 residues long. With V trimmed by 4 bases and J by 3 bases, 15 bases remained unmatched. CDR1 and CDR2 (germline): SGHTA, FQGNSA. The CDR3 DNA is TGTGCCAGCAGCTCGACCGGGAACCCGGGACAGATCTACAATGAGCAGTTCTTC. This encodes CASSSTGNPGQIYNEQFF.

This chain uses TRBV4-2 with TRBJ2-1; 8 nucleotides agree with TRBD1. V dropped 0 bases and J dropped 4; count of bases not matched to a gene: 8. The CDR3 has 17 amino acids. The germline CDR1 and CDR2 sequences are LGHNA and YNFKEQ. CDR3 residues: CASSQEPLGTGYNEQFF. CDR3 sequence (DNA): TGTGCCAGCAGCCAAGAGCCATTGGGGACAGGATACAATGAGCAGTTCTTC.

The gene calls are TRBV19 and TRBJ1-4; TRBD1 might be the D (6 bases). Trimming removed 7 bases from V and 8 bases from J, with 20 bases in between. Germline V gene data show CDR1 as LNHDA and CDR2 as SQIVND (reference sequence). The CDR3 is made up of 15 amino acids. The CDR3, as DNA: TGTGCCAGTAACCAGCGGGGGAAGGGGGGCGAAAAACTGTTTTTT. Amino acid sequence: CASNQRGKGGEKLFF. The whole variable domain, filled in from reference TRBV19 and TRBJ1-4, reads DGGITQSPKYLFRKEGQNVTLSCEQNLNHDAMYWYRQDPGQGLRLIYYSQIVNDFQKGDIAEGYSVSREKKESFPLTVTSAQKNPTAFYLCASNQRGKGGEKLFFGSGTQLSVL.

The chain is built from TRBV10-3 and TRBJ1-3; D call uncertain. This CDR3 region has 12 residues. From germline, CDR1 is ENHRY and CDR2 SYGVKD. The germline V and J ends were trimmed by 7 bases and 0 bases, with 4 bases remaining between them. DNA for the CDR3: TGTGCCATCACGGGCTCTGGAAACACCATATATTTT. Amino acid sequence: CAITGSGNTIYF.

This chain joins TRBV27 and TRBJ2-1, with 10 positions matching TRBD2. This CDR3 has 17 amino acids. Trimming at V came to 2 bases and at J to 7 bases, leaving 11 bases not matched to a gene. CDR1 and CDR2 from the germline V gene are MNHEY and SMNVEV (reference sequence). The CDR3 bases are TGTGCCAGCAGTTTAAGACGAGCGGGAGGGCCTTTGAATGAGCAGTTCTTC. It is translated as CASSLRRAGGPLNEQFF.

This sequence joins TRBV7-2 and TRBJ2-5; 8 bases agree with TRBD1. Trimming removed 1 base from V and 5 bases from J; junction bases left unmatched: 6. CDR3 length: 15 amino acids. Germline CDR1 and CDR2: SGHTA and FQGNSA. The CDR3 protein is CASSLGGRDRETQYF. The CDR3 DNA is TGTGCCAGCAGCTTAGGAGGACGGGACAGGGAGACCCAGTACTTC. The entire variable domain, with the rest obtained from reference TRBV7-2 and TRBJ2-5, is as follows: GAGVSQSPSNKVTEKGKDVELRCDPISGHTALYWYRQSLGQGLEFLIYFQGNSAPDKSGLPSDRFSAERTGGSVSTLTIQRTQQEDSAVYLCASSLGGRDRETQYFGPGTRLLVL.

In regard to this clone: One junction end disagrees with the germline gene, perhaps due to a read error. The rearrangement uses TRBV27 and TRBJ2-7; TRBD2 matches at 12 bases. The CDR3 contains 15 residues. CDR1 MNHEY and CDR2 SMNVEV come from the germline V gene (reference sequence). The CDR3 sequence is CANSFGLAGTYEQYF. DNA for the CDR3: TGTGCCAACAGTTTCGGACTAGCGGGAACTTACGAGCAGTACTTC.

The chain recombines TRBV5-6 with TRBJ2-3, with D perhaps matching TRBD2 (6 bases). The germline V gene encodes CDR1 SGHDT and CDR2 YYEEEE. The CDR3 is 14 amino acids. The ends were cut back, 2 bases at V and 5 bases at J, with 12 bases in the middle. The CDR3 DNA reads as TGTGCCAGCAGCTTCCTTGGACTATTAGATACGCAGTATTTT. Amino acids: CASSFLGLLDTQYF.

The gene calls are TRBV30 and TRBJ1-3; D is perhaps TRBD1 (5 bases). The germline V gene has CDR1 GTSNPN and CDR2 SVGIG (reference sequence). The ends were cut back, 0 bases at V and 8 bases at J, with 8 bases in the middle. This CDR3 contains 12 residues. The CDR3 here is CAWSVGLYTIYF. In nucleotides, the CDR3 is TGTGCCTGGAGTGTGGGGCTATACACCATATATTTT.

This rearrangement joins TRBV19 to TRBJ2-1; D may be TRBD1 (6 bases). V shed 4 bases and J shed 5 bases, with 15 bases lying between them. Germline CDR1 reads LNHDA; CDR2 reads SQIVND (reference sequence). The CDR3 totals 15 residues. The CDR3 DNA follows: TGTGCCAGTAGTACCCAGGGGACCGTCCACAATGAGCAGTTCTTC. Translation: CASSTQGTVHNEQFF.

V is TRBV18 and J is TRBJ2-3; 10 positions match TRBD1. With V trimmed by 1 base and J by 5 bases, 6 bases remained unmatched. The CDR3 is 16 amino acids. Germline assignment: CDR1 KGHSH and CDR2 LQKENI. The DNA of the CDR3 is TGTGCCAGCTCACCACTGACAGGGGGCGCGTTAGATACGCAGTATTTT. Translated: CASSPLTGGALDTQYF.

This chain links TRBV7-9 with TRBJ2-3, with TRBD2 identical over 10 bases. The CDR3 has 16 amino acids. Germline values: CDR1 SEHNR, CDR2 FQNEAQ (reference sequence). The V segment lost 2 bases and the J segment 10 bases; nucleotides outside the gene matches: 12. CDR3 nucleotide sequence: TGTGCCAGCAGCTTACTAGCGGGAGTTGAACCTCTCTCGCAGTATTTT. It translates to CASSLLAGVEPLSQYF.

This clone turned up a few times. The chain carries TRBV28 and TRBJ1-5; 8 bases are shared with TRBD1. Germline V gene data show CDR1 as MDHEN and CDR2 as SYDVKM. V shed 7 bases and J 9 bases; nucleotides not matched to a gene: 11. This CDR3 comprises 14 residues. DNA for the CDR3: TGTGCCAGCACCACCTCTGACAGGGGTGGGCCCCAGCATTTT. Residues: CASTTSDRGGPQHF.

This chain uses TRBV11-2 with TRBJ2-2; 10 nucleotides match TRBD2. Trimming took 7 bases from V and 8 from J; bases not matched to a gene: 10. CDR3 length: 15 amino acids. Germline loops: CDR1 SGHAT, CDR2 FQNNGV. The CDR3 spells CASTLGTSVFGELFF. The CDR3 DNA reads as TGTGCCAGCACCCTAGGGACTAGCGTTTTTGGGGAGCTGTTTTTT. Variable domain in full (rest from reference TRBV11-2 and TRBJ2-2): EAGVAQSPRYKIIEKRQSVAFWCNPISGHATLYWYQQILGQGPKLLIQFQNNGVVDDSQLPKDRFSAERLKGVDSTLKIQPAKLEDSAVYLCASTLGTSVFGELFFGEGSRLTVL.

The genes are TRBV4-3 and TRBJ2-1; 8 positions agree with TRBD1. The germline V gene has CDR1 LGHNA and CDR2 YSLEER. The CDR3 has 13 residues. Trimming removed 9 bases from V and 5 bases from J; junction bases left unmatched: 6. The CDR3 here is CASLQGADNEQFF. The CDR3 DNA is TGCGCCAGTTTGCAGGGGGCGGACAATGAGCAGTTCTTC.

The chain recombines TRBV2 with TRBJ2-5, with no clear D. Germline V gene sequence: CDR1 SNHLY, CDR2 FYNNEI. There are 11 residues in the CDR3. V was trimmed by 5 bases and J by 5 bases, leaving 6 bases between them. This CDR3 reads CASSQSETQYF. For the CDR3, the DNA is TGTGCCAGCAGTCAGTCGGAGACCCAGTACTTC. The full variable domain, its missing parts supplied by reference TRBV2 and TRBJ2-5, is EPEVTQTPSHQVTQMGQEVILRCVPISNHLYFYWYRQILGQKVEFLVSFYNNEISEKSEIFDDQFSVERPDGSNFTLKIRSTKLEDSAMYFCASSQSETQYFGPGTRLLVL.